The subject of this entry is one T cell receptor (beta chain). The antigen remains unidentified. Data came from immunoSEQ multiplex PCR; TCRdb stores just in-frame clones and leaves some out. The sample lists 7,500 to 9,500 clones, over 60% occurring once. This specimen comes from a study of coeliac disease. General observations from the study: Lower clonality than controls marked TRB and TRG repertoires from active celiac intraepithelial and lamina propria samples. Lamina propria and intraepithelial cell fractions may contain each other's cells.

Trimming pared 8 bases from V and 2 bases from J, leaving 9 bases between. CDR1 and CDR2 (germline): ENHRY, SYGVKD. This CDR3 region has 13 residues. The sample consisted of lamina propria lymphocytes from the gut. This receptor was obtained from a woman aged 55-70 years with celiac disease. V usage is TRBV10-3 and J usage is TRBJ2-2, with D hard to call. CDR3 protein: CAIGQSNTGELFF. Here the CDR3 DNA reads TGTGCCATCGGGCAGTCCAACACCGGGGAGCTGTTTTTT.